What follows are 17 T cell receptor beta chains derived from one specimen sequenced in a study of T cell responses to AZD1222 COVID-19 vaccine. The repertoire was sequenced with immunoSEQ multiplex PCR; TCRdb's copy has only in-frame clones and lacks some. The table shows about 190,000 clones, with approximately 91% occurring only once. The material was peripheral blood, obtained on day 0 of AZD1222 vaccination. These receptors were taken from an adult in good health.

This sequence joins TRBV7-9 and TRBJ2-1, with 9 bases that match TRBD2. Germline CDR1 SEHNR, CDR2 FQNEAQ (reference sequence). The CDR3 consists of 17 residues. V dropped 5 bases and J dropped 0; count of bases not matched to a gene: 8. The CDR3 DNA is TGTGCCAGCAGCCCCCGGTTTAGCGGGGGCTCCTACAATGAGCAGTTCTTC. This codes for CASSPRFSGGSYNEQFF.

V gene TRBV28 combines with J gene TRBJ1-3; D gene unclear. Germline V gene data show CDR1 as MDHEN and CDR2 as SYDVKM. The CDR3 runs 15 residues. With 3 bases removed from V and 0 bases from J, the gap between germline ends came to 9 bases. CDR3: CASSFLGNSGNTIYF. In nucleotides, the CDR3 is TGTGCCAGCAGTTTTCTGGGGAACTCTGGAAACACCATATATTTT.

The chain carries TRBV7-9 and TRBJ1-5; D unresolved. V gave up 1 base and J gave up 6 bases, with 13 bases separating them. Germline CDR1 SEHNR, CDR2 FQNEAQ (reference sequence). There are 15 residues in the CDR3. The CDR3 DNA follows: TGTGCCAGCAGCTTAGATGAGGGTTATCGTCAGCCCCAGCATTTT. This translates into CASSLDEGYRQPQHF.

The gene calls are TRBV15 and TRBJ2-6, with D hard to call. The CDR3 extends over 18 amino acids. V dropped 2 bases and J dropped 0 bases, with 14 bases sitting between them. Germline V CDR1 and CDR2: LNHNV, YYDKDF (reference sequence). The CDR3 sequence: CATSRSRQLHSGANVLTF. The CDR3 bases are TGTGCCACCAGCAGATCGAGACAATTACACTCTGGGGCCAACGTCCTGACTTTC. Using reference TRBV15 and TRBJ2-6 for the parts outside the CDR3, the full variable domain is DAMVIQNPRYQVTQFGKPVTLSCSQTLNHNVMYWYQQKSSQAPKLLFHYYDKDFNNEADTPDNFQSRRPNTSFCFLDIRSPGLGDTAMYLCATSRSRQLHSGANVLTFGAGSRLTVL.

The V call is TRBV9, the J call TRBJ1-1; unclear D gene. Trimming cost V 1 base and J 5 bases, with 12 bases left between them. CDR3 length: 14 amino acids. CDR1 is SGDLS and CDR2 is YYNGEE in the germline V gene. This CDR3 reads CASSVLGELTEAFF. The CDR3, as DNA: TGTGCCAGCAGCGTATTGGGTGAGCTTACTGAAGCTTTCTTT.

This chain connects TRBV7-9 to TRBJ2-7; 10 nucleotides agree with TRBD1. After removal of 5 bases from V and 6 bases from J, the junction contained 7 bases not matched to a gene. The CDR3 has 14 amino acids. CDR1 and CDR2 from the germline V gene are SEHNR and FQNEAQ (reference sequence). CDR3: CASSQPTGGGEQYF. The CDR3 DNA sequence: TGTGCCAGCAGCCAACCGACAGGGGGCGGCGAGCAGTACTTC. The full variable domain, rest sourced from reference TRBV7-9 and TRBJ2-7, is DTGVSQNPRHKITKRGQNVTFRCDPISEHNRLYWYRQTLGQGPEFLTYFQNEAQLEKSRLLSDRFSAERPKGSFSTLEIQRTEQGDSAMYLCASSQPTGGGEQYFGPGTRLTVT.

This clone was observed a handful of times. V usage is TRBV27 and J usage is TRBJ2-2; D perhaps matches TRBD1 (6 bases). CDR1 is MNHEY and CDR2 is SMNVEV in the germline V gene (reference sequence). The length of the CDR3 is 14 residues. V shed 3 bases and J shed 5 bases, with 10 bases lying between them. CDR3 protein: CASSFTQGTGELFF. The DNA of the CDR3 is TGTGCCAGCAGTTTTACGCAGGGGACCGGGGAGCTGTTTTTT.

J is TRBJ1-2 and V is TRBV27; TRBD1 aligns across 8 bases. The CDR3 loop spans 20 amino acids. Germline assignment: CDR1 MNHEY and CDR2 SMNVEV (reference sequence). V lost 4 bases to trimming and J lost 0 bases; unmatched junction nucleotides: 19. CDR3 nucleotide sequence: TGTGCCAGCAGTTACCTCAACCCGACAGGGGTCTTTCCACCTAACTATGGCTACACCTTC. It encodes CASSYLNPTGVFPPNYGYTF.

This chain links TRBV7-6 with TRBJ2-7, with 9 positions matching TRBD2. This CDR3 contains 16 residues. With V trimmed by 1 base and J by 4 bases, 8 bases remained unmatched. Germline V gives CDR1 SGHVS, CDR2 FNYEAQ. The CDR3 DNA sequence: TGTGCCAGCAGCTTAGAACCGGGACTAGCTTCTTACGAGCAGTACTTC. This translates into CASSLEPGLASYEQYF.

V usage is TRBV6-6 and J usage is TRBJ2-3; a possible D gene is TRBD2 (5 bases). The CDR3 loop spans 12 amino acids. Germline V gives CDR1 MNHNY, CDR2 SVGAGI (reference sequence). V was trimmed by 5 bases and J by 3 bases, leaving 6 bases between them. Here the CDR3 DNA reads TGTGCCAGCAGTCCGGGGACAGATACGCAGTATTTT. Encoded protein: CASSPGTDTQYF.

This clone was seen once. The gene calls are TRBV7-3 and TRBJ2-3; a possible D gene is TRBD1 (5 bases). The CDR3 has 14 residues. Looked up from germline, CDR1 is SGHTA and CDR2 is FQGTGA. The V end was cut by 5 bases, the J end by 6 bases, with 15 bases between. Written as DNA, the CDR3 is TGTGCCAGCAGCGTGCAGGGTGGTGTGGATACGCAGTATTTT. Translating gives CASSVQGGVDTQYF.

The V and J genes are TRBV19 and TRBJ1-2; TRBD1 agrees at 9 bases. V was pared by 3 bases and J by 8 bases, with 4 bases of the junction left unmatched. The CDR3 has 13 amino acids. From germline, CDR1 is LNHDA and CDR2 SQIVND (reference sequence). The CDR3 reads CASSIGDRVGYTF. The CDR3 DNA sequence: TGTGCCAGTAGTATTGGGGACAGGGTCGGCTACACCTTC. Looking up the rest from reference TRBV19 and TRBJ1-2 gives the full variable domain: DGGITQSPKYLFRKEGQNVTLSCEQNLNHDAMYWYRQDPGQGLRLIYYSQIVNDFQKGDIAEGYSVSREKKESFPLTVTSAQKNPTAFYLCASSIGDRVGYTFGSGTRLTVV.

This clone was found a few times. The chain combines TRBV27 with TRBJ1-2, with 7 bases identical to TRBD1. Germline CDR1 reads MNHEY; CDR2 reads SMNVEV (reference sequence). The CDR3 covers 13 residues. Trimming cost V 3 bases and J 8 bases; bases outside gene matches: 6. In nucleotides, the CDR3 is TGTGCCAGCAGTTTCTCAGGGGGTCTAGGCTACACCTTC. This sequence encodes CASSFSGGLGYTF.

This chain joins TRBV5-1 and TRBJ2-1, with 7 bases lining up with TRBD2. The V gene end was trimmed by 1 base and the J gene end by 8 bases; junction bases not matched to a gene: 12. The germline V gene has CDR1 SGHRS and CDR2 YFSETQ. This CDR3 is built from 16 residues. CDR3 amino acids: CASSLSAGTTGDEQFF. The CDR3 DNA reads as TGCGCCAGCAGCTTGTCCGCCGGGACTACCGGCGATGAGCAGTTCTTC.

The rearrangement links TRBV5-6 to TRBJ2-7, with no clear D. Trimming removed 2 bases from V and 6 bases from J, with 9 bases in between. The CDR3 loop spans 12 amino acids. The V gene's germline CDR1 is SGHDT and CDR2 YYEEEE. CDR3 in amino acids: CASSFVSAEQYF. The CDR3, as DNA: TGTGCCAGCAGCTTTGTTTCGGCCGAGCAGTACTTC.

This clone was detected once. The chain joins TRBV15 to TRBJ1-2, with 12 positions matching TRBD1. V gave up 3 bases and J gave up 6 bases; unmatched junction bases: 2. The CDR3 runs to 14 residues. The germline CDR1 and CDR2 sequences are LNHNV and YYDKDF (reference sequence). CDR3: CATSRGQGADGYTF. CDR3 in DNA: TGTGCCACCAGCAGGGGACAGGGGGCGGATGGCTACACCTTC.

V and J are TRBV19 and TRBJ2-7; D may be TRBD1 (6 bases). Between the trimmed V and J ends, which lost 4 bases and 1 base, there was a span of 8 bases. CDR1 is LNHDA, CDR2 SQIVND, per germline (reference sequence). CDR3 size: 13 residues. The CDR3 loop is CASSNTGSYEQYF. CDR3 DNA: TGTGCCAGTAGTAATACAGGGTCCTACGAGCAGTACTTC.